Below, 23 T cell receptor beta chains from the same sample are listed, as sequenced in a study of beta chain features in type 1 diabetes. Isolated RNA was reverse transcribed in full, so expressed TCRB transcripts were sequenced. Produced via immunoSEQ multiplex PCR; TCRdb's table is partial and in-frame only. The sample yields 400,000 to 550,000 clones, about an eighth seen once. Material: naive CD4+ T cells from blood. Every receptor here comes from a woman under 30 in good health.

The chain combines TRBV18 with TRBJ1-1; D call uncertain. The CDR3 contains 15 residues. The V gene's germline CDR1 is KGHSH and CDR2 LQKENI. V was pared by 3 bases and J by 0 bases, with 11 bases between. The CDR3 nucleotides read TGTGCCAGCTCACCGCGCAGAACCATGAACACTGAAGCTTTCTTT. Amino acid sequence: CASSPRRTMNTEAFF.

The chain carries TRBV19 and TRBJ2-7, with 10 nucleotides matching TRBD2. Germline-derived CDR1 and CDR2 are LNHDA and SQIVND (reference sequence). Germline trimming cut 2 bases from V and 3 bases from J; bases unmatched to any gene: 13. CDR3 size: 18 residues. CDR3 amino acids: CASSISPSGRFLGYEQYF. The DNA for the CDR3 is TGTGCCAGTAGTATATCGCCTAGCGGGAGATTTCTAGGCTACGAGCAGTACTTC.

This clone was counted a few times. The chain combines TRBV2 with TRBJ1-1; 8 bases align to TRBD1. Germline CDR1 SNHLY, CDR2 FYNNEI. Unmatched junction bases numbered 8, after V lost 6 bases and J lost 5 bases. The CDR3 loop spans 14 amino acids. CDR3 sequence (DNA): TGTGCCAGCAGCAAACAGGGGGTGGGTACTGAAGCTTTCTTT. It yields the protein CASSKQGVGTEAFF.

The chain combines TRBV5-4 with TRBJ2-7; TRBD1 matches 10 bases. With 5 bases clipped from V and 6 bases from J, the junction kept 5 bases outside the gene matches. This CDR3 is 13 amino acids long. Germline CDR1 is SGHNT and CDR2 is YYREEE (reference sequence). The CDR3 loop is CASRRQGAREQYV. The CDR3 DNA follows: TGTGCCAGCAGACGACAGGGGGCGCGCGAGCAGTACGTC.

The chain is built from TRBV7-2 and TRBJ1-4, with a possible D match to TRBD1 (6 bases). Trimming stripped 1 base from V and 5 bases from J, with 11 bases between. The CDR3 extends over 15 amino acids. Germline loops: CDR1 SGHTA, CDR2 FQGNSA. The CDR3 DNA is TGTGCCAGCAGCTTAGTGTTGGGGACAAATGAAAAACTGTTTTTT. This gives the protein CASSLVLGTNEKLFF. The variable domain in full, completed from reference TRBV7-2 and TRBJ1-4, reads GAGVSQSPSNKVTEKGKDVELRCDPISGHTALYWYRQSLGQGLEFLIYFQGNSAPDKSGLPSDRFSAERTGGSVSTLTIQRTQQEDSAVYLCASSLVLGTNEKLFFGSGTQLSVL.

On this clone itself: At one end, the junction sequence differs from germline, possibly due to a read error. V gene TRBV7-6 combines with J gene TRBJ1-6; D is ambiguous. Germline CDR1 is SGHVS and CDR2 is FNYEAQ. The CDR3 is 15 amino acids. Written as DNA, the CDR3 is TGTGCCAGCAGCTTAGTGGGGTCCTCTAATTCACCCCTCCACTTT. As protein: CASSLVGSSNSPLHF.

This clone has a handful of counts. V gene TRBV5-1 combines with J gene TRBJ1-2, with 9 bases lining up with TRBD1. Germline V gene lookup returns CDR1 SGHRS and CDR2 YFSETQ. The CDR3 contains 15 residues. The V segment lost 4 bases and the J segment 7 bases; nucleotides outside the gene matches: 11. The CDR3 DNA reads TGCGCCAGCAGCCCTGGGGACAGGGAACGGAGTGGCTACACCTTC. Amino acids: CASSPGDRERSGYTF. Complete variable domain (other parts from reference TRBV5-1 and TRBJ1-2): KAGVTQTPRYLIKTRGQQVTLSCSPISGHRSVSWYQQTPGQGLQFLFEYFSETQRNKGNFPGRFSGRQFSNSRSEMNVSTLELGDSALYLCASSPGDRERSGYTFGSGTRLTVV.

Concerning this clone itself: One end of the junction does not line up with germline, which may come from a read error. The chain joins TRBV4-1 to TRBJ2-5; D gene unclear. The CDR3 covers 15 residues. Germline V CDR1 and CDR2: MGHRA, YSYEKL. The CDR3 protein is CASSRPGIEQGTQYF. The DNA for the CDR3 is TGCGCCAGCAGCCGACCTGGCATTGAACAAGGGACCCAGTACTTC.

The CDR3 is CASSLERHTEAFF. The DNA of the CDR3 is TGTGCCAGCAGCTTGGAGCGGCACACTGAAGCTTTCTTT. The chain has TRBV5-4 and TRBJ1-1; D remains unclear. The CDR3 consists of 13 residues. The ends were cut back, 0 bases at V and 3 bases at J, with 6 bases in the middle. The germline CDR1 and CDR2 sequences are SGHNT and YYREEE (reference sequence).

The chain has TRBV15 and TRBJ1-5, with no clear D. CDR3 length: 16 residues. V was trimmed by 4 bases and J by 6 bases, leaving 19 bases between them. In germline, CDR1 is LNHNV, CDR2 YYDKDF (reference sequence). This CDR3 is CATSKDLLKWGQPQHF. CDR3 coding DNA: TGTGCCACCAGCAAGGATCTTCTAAAGTGGGGTCAGCCCCAGCATTTT. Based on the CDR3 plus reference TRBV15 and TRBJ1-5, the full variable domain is DAMVIQNPRYQVTQFGKPVTLSCSQTLNHNVMYWYQQKSSQAPKLLFHYYDKDFNNEADTPDNFQSRRPNTSFCFLDIRSPGLGDTAMYLCATSKDLLKWGQPQHFGDGTRLSIL.

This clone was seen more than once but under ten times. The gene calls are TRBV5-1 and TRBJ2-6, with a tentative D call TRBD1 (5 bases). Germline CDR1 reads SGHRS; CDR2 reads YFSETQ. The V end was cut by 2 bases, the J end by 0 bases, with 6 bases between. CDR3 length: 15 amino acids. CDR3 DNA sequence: TGCGCCAGCAGCTTTGGGGCCTCTGGGGCCAACGTCCTGACTTTC. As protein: CASSFGASGANVLTF.

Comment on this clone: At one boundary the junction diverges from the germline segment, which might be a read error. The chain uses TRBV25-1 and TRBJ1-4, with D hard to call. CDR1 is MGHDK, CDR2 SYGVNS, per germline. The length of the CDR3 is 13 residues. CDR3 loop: CASSGQANEKLLF. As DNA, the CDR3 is TGTGCCAGCAGTGGACAAGCGAATGAAAAACTGCTTTTT.

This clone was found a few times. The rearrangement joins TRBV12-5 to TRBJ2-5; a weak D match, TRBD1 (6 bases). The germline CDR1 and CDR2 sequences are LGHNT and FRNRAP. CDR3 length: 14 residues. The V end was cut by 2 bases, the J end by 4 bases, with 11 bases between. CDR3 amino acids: CASGLNTGRETQYF. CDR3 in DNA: TGTGCTAGTGGTTTGAACACAGGGAGAGAGACCCAGTACTTC.

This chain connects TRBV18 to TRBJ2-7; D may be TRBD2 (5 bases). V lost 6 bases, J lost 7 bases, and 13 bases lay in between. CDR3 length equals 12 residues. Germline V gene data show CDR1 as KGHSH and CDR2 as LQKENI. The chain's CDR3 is CASSFNPGEQYF. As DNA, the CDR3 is TGTGCCAGCTCCTTCAATCCGGGAGAGCAGTACTTC.

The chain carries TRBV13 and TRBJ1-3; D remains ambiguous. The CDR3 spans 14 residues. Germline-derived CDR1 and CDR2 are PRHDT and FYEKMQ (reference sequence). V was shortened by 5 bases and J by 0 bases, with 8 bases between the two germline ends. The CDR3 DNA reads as TGTGCCAGCAGCGACTCTAGCTCTGGAAACACCATATATTTT. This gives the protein CASSDSSSGNTIYF.

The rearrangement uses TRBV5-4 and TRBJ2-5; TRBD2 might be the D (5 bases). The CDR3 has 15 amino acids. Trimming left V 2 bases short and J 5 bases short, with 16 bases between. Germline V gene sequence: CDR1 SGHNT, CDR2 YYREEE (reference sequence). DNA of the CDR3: TGTGCCAGCAGCTTCCCGCCCTCGGGGAAGGAGACCCAGTACTTC. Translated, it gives CASSFPPSGKETQYF.

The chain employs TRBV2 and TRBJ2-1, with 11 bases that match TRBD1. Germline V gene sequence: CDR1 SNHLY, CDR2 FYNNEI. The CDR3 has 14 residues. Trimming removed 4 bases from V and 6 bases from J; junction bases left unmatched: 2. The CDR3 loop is CASSAGQGVNEQFF. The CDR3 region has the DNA TGTGCCAGCAGTGCGGGACAGGGGGTCAATGAGCAGTTCTTC.

CDR3 nucleotide sequence: TGTGCCATCAGTGTGAACGCCGGGACTAGCGGGAGGGCCCAACCAGAGACCCAGTACTTC. Amino acid sequence: CAISVNAGTSGRAQPETQYF. This chain connects TRBV10-3 to TRBJ2-5; 16 bases line up with TRBD2. The CDR3 is made up of 20 amino acids. Germline-derived CDR1 and CDR2 are ENHRY and SYGVKD. J gave up 4 bases and V 4 bases, and 15 bases lay outside the gene matches.

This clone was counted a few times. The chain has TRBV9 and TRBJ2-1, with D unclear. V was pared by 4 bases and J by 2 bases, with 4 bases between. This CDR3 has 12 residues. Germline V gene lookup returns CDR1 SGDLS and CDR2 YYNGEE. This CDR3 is CASSQAYNEQFF. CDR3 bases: TGTGCCAGCAGCCAAGCCTACAATGAGCAGTTCTTC.

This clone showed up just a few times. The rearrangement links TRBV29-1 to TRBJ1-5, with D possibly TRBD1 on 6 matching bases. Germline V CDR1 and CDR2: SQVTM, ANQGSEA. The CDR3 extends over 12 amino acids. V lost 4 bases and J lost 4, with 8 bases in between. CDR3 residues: CSVVTGNQPQHF. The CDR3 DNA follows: TGCAGCGTTGTTACAGGGAATCAGCCCCAGCATTTT.

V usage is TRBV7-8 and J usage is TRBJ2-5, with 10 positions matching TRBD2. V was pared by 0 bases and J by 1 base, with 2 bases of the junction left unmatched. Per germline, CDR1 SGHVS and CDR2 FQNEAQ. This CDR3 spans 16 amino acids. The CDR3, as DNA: TGTGCCAGCAGCTTAGCGGGACTAGCGTCCCAAGAGACCCAGTACTTC. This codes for CASSLAGLASQETQYF. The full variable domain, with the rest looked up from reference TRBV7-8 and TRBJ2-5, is GAGVSQSPRYKVAKRGQDVALRCDPISGHVSLFWYQQALGQGPEFLTYFQNEAQLDKSGLPSDRFFAERPEGSVSTLKIQRTQQEDSAVYLCASSLAGLASQETQYFGPGTRLLVL.

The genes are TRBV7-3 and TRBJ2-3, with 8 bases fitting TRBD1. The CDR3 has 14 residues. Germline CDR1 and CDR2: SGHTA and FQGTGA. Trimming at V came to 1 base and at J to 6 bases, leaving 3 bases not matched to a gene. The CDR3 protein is CASSLKGQADTQYF. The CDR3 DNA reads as TGTGCCAGCAGCTTAAAGGGACAGGCTGATACGCAGTATTTT.

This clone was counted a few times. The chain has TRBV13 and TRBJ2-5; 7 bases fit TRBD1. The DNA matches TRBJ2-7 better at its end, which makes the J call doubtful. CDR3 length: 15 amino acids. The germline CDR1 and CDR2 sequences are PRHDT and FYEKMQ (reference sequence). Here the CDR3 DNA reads TGTGCCAGCAGCCTAAACAGGGGCTTCTACTACGAGCAGTACTTC. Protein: CASSLNRGFYYEQYF.